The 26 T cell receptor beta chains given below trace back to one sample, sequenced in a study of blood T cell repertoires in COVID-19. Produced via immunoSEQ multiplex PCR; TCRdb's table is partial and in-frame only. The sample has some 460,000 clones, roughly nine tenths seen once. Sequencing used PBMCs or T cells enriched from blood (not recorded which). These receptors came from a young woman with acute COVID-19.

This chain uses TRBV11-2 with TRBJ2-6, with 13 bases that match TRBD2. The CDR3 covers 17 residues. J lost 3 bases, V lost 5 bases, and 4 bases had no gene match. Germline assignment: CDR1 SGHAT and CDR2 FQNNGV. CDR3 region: CASSTSGGGLGANVLTF. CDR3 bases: TGTGCCAGCAGCACTAGCGGGGGGGGACTTGGGGCCAACGTCCTGACTTTC.

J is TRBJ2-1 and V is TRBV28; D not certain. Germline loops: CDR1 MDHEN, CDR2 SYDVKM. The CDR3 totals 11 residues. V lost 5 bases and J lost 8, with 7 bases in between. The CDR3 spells CASSRVDEQFF. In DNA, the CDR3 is TGTGCCAGCAGTCGGGTCGATGAGCAGTTCTTC. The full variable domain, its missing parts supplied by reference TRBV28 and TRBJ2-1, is DVKVTQSSRYLVKRTGEKVFLECVQDMDHENMFWYRQDPGLGLRLIYFSYDVKMKEKGDIPEGYSVSREKKERFSLILESASTNQTSMYLCASSRVDEQFFGPGTRLTVL.

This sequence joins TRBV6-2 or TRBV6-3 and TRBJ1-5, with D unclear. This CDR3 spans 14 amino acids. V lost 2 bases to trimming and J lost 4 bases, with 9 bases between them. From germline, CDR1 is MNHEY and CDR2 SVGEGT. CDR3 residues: CASSYVAANQPQHF. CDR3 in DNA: TGTGCCAGCAGTTACGTGGCTGCTAATCAGCCCCAGCATTTT.

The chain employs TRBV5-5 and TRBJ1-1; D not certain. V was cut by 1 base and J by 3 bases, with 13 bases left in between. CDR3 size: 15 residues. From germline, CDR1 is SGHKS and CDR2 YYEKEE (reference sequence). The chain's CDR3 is CASSLIPIQDTEAFF. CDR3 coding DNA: TGTGCCAGCAGCTTGATCCCGATCCAGGACACTGAAGCTTTCTTT.

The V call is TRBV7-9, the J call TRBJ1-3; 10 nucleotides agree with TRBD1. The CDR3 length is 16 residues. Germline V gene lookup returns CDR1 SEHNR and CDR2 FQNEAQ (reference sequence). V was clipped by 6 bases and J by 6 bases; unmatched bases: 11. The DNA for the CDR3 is TGTGCCAGCAGACGGAATTCCGGGACAGGGGAAAACACCATATATTTT. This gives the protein CASRRNSGTGENTIYF.

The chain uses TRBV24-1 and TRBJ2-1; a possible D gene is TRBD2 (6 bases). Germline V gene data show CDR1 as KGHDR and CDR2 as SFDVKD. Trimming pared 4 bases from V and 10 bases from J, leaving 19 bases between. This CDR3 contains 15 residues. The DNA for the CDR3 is TGTGCCACCAGTGAACGGACTATCCTAGGTACCGAGCAGTTCTTC. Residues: CATSERTILGTEQFF.

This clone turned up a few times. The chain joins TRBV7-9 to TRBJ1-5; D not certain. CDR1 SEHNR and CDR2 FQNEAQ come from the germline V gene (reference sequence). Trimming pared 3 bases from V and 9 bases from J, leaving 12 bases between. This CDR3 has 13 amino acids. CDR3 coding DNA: TGTGCCAGCAGCTTGGAGGGCCGGGGGCCCCAGCATTTT. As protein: CASSLEGRGPQHF.

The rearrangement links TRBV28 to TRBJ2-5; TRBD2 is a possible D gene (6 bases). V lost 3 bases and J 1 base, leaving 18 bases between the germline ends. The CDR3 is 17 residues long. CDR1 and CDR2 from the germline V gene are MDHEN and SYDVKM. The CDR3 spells CASSFGQRAKFQETQYF. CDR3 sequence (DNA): TGTGCCAGCAGTTTTGGTCAGCGGGCCAAATTCCAAGAGACCCAGTACTTC.

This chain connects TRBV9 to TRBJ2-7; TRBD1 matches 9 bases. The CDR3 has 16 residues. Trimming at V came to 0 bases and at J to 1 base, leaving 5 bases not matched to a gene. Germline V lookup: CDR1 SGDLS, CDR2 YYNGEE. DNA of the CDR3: TGTGCCAGCAGCGTAGGTTCGGGACAGGGATCCTACGAGCAGTACTTC. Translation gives CASSVGSGQGSYEQYF.

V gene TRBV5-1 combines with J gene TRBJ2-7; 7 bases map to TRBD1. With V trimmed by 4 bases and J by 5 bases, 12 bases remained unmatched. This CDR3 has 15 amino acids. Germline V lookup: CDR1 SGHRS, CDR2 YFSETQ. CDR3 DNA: TGCGCCAGCAGCCTCCTAGGGCAGGGGGTAAACGAGCAGTACTTC. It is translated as CASSLLGQGVNEQYF.

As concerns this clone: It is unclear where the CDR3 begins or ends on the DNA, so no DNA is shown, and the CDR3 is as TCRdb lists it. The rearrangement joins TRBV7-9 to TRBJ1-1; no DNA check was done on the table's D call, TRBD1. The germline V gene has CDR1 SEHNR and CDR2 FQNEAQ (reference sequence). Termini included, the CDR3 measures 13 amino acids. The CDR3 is CASSLVGTGNDFF.

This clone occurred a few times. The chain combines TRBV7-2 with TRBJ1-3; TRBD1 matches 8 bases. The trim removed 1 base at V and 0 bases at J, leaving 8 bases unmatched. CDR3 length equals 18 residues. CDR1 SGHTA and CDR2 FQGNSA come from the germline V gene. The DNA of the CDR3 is TGTGCCAGCAGCTTAGGCCAGGGGGCGCTCCTCTCTGGAAACACCATATATTTT. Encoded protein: CASSLGQGALLSGNTIYF. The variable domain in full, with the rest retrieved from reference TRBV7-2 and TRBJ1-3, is GAGVSQSPSNKVTEKGKDVELRCDPISGHTALYWYRQSLGQGLEFLIYFQGNSAPDKSGLPSDRFSAERTGGSVSTLTIQRTQQEDSAVYLCASSLGQGALLSGNTIYFGEGSWLTVV.

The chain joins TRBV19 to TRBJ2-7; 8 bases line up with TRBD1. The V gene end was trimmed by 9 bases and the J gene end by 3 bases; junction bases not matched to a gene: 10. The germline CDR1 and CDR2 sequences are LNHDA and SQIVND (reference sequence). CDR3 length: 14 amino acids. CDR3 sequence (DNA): TGTGCCAGCAGCGGAAGAACAGGGGGCTACGAGCAGTACTTC. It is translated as CASSGRTGGYEQYF.

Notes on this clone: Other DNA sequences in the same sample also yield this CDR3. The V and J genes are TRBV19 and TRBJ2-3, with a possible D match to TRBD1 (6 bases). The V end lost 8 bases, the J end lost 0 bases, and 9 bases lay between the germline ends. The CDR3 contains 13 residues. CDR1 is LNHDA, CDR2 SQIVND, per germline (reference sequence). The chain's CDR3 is CASRDTSTDTQYF. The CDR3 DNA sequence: TGTGCCAGTCGGGACACTAGCACAGATACGCAGTATTTT.

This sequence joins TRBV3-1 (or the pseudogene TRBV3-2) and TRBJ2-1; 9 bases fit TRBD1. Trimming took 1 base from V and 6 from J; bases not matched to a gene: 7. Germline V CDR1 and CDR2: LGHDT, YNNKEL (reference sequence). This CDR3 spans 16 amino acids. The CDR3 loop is CASSQAGQGISNEQFF. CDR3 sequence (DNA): TGTGCCAGCAGCCAAGCGGGACAGGGTATCAGCAATGAGCAGTTCTTC.

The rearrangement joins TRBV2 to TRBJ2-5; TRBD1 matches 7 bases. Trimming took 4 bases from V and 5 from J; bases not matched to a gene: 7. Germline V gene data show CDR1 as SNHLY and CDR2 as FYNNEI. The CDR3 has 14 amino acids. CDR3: CASSAQGVRETQYF. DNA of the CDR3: TGTGCCAGCAGTGCTCAGGGGGTACGGGAGACCCAGTACTTC.

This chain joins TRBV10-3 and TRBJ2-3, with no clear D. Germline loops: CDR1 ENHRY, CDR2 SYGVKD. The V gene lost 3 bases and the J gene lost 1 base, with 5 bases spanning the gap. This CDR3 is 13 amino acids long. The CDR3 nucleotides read TGTGCCATCAGTGACAGGCGCACAGATACGCAGTATTTT. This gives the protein CAISDRRTDTQYF.

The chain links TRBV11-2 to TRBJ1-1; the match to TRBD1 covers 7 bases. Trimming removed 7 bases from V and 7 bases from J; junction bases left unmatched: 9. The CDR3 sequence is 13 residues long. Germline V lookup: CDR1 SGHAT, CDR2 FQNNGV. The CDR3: CASTRQGWGEAFF. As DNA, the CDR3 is TGTGCCAGCACACGACAGGGTTGGGGTGAAGCTTTCTTT.

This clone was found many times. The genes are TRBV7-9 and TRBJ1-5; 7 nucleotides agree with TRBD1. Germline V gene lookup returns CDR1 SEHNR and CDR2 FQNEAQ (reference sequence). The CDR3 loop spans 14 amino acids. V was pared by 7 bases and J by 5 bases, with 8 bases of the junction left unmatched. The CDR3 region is CASTEGTADQPQHF. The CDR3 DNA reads TGTGCCAGCACCGAGGGGACAGCGGATCAGCCCCAGCATTTT.

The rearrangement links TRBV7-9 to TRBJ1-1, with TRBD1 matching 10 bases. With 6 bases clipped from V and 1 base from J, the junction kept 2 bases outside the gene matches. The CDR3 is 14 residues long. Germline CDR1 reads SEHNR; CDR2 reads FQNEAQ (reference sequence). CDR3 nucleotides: TGTGCCAGCAGTTGGGACAGGGGGAACACTGAAGCTTTCTTT. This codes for CASSWDRGNTEAFF.

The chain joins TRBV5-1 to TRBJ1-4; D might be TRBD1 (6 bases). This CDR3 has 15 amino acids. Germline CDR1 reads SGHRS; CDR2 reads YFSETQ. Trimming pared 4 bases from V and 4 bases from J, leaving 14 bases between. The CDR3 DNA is TGCGCCAGCAGCCGTACAGGGTATTTTAATGAAAAACTGTTTTTT. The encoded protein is CASSRTGYFNEKLFF.

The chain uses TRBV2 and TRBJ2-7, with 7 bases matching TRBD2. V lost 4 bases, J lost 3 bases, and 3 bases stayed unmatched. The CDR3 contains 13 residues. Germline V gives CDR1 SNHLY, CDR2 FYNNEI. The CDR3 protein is CASSGEGGYEQYF. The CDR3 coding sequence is TGTGCCAGCAGTGGGGAGGGTGGCTACGAGCAGTACTTC.

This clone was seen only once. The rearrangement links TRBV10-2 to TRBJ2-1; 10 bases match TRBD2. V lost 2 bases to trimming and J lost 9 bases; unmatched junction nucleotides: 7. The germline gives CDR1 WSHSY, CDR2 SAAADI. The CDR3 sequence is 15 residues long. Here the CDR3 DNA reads TGCGCCAGCAGTGAGGCAAGCGGGAGGGCCGTTGAGCAGTTCTTC. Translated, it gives CASSEASGRAVEQFF.

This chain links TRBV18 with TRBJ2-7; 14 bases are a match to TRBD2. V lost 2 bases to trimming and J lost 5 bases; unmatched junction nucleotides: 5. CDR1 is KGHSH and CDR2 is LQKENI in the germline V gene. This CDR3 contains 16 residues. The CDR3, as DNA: TGTGCCAGCTCACCAAGACTAGCGGGAGGGAAGGACGAGCAGTACTTC. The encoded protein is CASSPRLAGGKDEQYF.

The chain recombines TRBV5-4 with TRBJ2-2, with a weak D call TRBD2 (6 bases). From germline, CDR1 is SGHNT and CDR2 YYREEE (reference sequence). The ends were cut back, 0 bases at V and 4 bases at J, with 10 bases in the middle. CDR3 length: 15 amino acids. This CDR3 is CASSLGLVGTGELFF. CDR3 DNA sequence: TGTGCCAGCAGCTTGGGACTAGTAGGCACCGGGGAGCTGTTTTTT.

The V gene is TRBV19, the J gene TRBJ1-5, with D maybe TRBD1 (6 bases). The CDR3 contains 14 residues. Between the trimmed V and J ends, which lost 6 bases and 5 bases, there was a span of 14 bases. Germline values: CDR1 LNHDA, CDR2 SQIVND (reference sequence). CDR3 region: CASRGLGGDQPQHF. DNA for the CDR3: TGTGCCAGTAGGGGCCTAGGGGGGGATCAGCCCCAGCATTTT.